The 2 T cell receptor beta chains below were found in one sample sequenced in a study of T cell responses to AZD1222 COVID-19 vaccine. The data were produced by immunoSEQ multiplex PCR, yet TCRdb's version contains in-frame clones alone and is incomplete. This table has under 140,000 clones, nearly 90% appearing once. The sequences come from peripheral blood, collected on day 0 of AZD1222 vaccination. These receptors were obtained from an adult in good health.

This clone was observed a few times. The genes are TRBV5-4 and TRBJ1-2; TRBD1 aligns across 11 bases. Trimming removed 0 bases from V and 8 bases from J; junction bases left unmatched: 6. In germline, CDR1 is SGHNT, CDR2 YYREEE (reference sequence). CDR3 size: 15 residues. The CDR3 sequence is CASSLAGTGGIGYTF. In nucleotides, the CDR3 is TGTGCCAGCAGCTTGGCCGGGACAGGGGGTATAGGCTACACCTTC.

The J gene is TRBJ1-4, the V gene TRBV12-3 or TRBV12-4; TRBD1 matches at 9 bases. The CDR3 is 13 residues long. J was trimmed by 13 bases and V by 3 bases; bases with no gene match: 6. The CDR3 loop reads CASSLGQGGPLFF. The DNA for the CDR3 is TGTGCCAGCAGTTTGGGACAGGGAGGTCCACTGTTTTTT.